This T cell receptor beta chain comes out of a study of response to subunit inactivated influenza vaccine. Overall study findings and caveats: It was the authors' suggestion that each seasonal influenza vaccination recruits few new T cells.

TCRdb used MiXCR to reprocess the RT-PCR reads, holding one entry per CDR3 protein. The profile shows just over 300,000 distinct CDR3 sequences, 22% of them singletons. CDR3 length equals 11 residues. Trimming pared 11 bases from V and 3 bases from J, leaving 11 bases between. Germline assignment: CDR1 SGHTA and CDR2 FQGNSA. On this clonotype itself: What it binds is not known.

The chain is built from TRBV7-2 and TRBJ2-7, with D uncertain. Here the sequenced sample was PBMCs from blood, taken around 22 months after vaccination. The receptor was derived from a man aged 50 to 75 who received an inactivated influenza vaccine. CDR3 loop: CAVRQNYEQYF. Written as DNA, the CDR3 is TGTGCCGTGCGGCAGAACTACGAGCAGTACTTC.